This is a list of T cell receptor beta chains from one sample in a study of T cell responses to AZD1222 COVID-19 vaccine. TCRdb's table, derived via immunoSEQ multiplex PCR, lists solely in-frame clones and lacks some. The data show 95,000 to 150,000 clones, about 90% seen once. Specimen: peripheral blood, collected on day 0 of AZD1222 vaccination. These receptors all stem from an adult in good health. CDR3s include the opening cysteine and the closing phenylalanine or tryptophan. The D gene is left open where the match is weak. Expanded clones get a size class; other rows say once, few or many, or leave the size out.

TRBV21-1	.	TRBJ2-7	.	TGTGCCAGCTCCCGGGGGGTAAAGTGGTCCTACGAGCAGTACTTC	CASSRGVKWSYEQYF
TRBV18	TRBD1	TRBJ2-7	.	TGTGCCAGCTCAGGGACAGGGTACTACGAGCAGTACTTC	CASSGTGYYEQYF
TRBV11-2	TRBD2	TRBJ2-7	.	TGTGCCAGCAGCGCACTAGCGGGGGACCCCTCCTACGAGCAGTACTTC	CASSALAGDPSYEQYF
TRBV7-3	TRBD1	TRBJ2-1	.	TGTGCCAGCAGCTTCCGACAGGGGACCAACAATGAGCAGTTCTTC	CASSFRQGTNNEQFF
TRBV18	.	TRBJ1-2	once	TGTGCCAGCTCGCAACGAGACAAAATCCTCCTCTATGGCTACACCTTC	CASSQRDKILLYGYTF
TRBV7-8	TRBD1	TRBJ2-7	.	TGTGCCAGCAGCTTCGGACAGGCCTACGAGCAGTACTTC	CASSFGQAYEQYF
TRBV4-2	TRBD2	TRBJ2-3	.	TGTGCCAGCAGCCCCCGGACTAGCGGGGTCACAGATACGCAGTATTTT	CASSPRTSGVTDTQYF
TRBV5-6	.	TRBJ2-7	.	TGTGCCAGCAGCTCACAACGGGGCTCCTACGAGCAGTACTTC	CASSSQRGSYEQYF
TRBV27	TRBD1	TRBJ2-7	.	TGTGCCAGCAGTCGGAGGACAGGGGACCCCTACGAGCAGTACTTC	CASSRRTGDPYEQYF
TRBV7-2	.	TRBJ2-7	.	TGTGCCAGCAGCTTATACCCCCAGGACAGACAGCAGTACTTC	CASSLYPQDRQQYF
TRBV4-1	.	TRBJ1-6	.	TGCGCCAGCAGCCAGGGGAGGGGCAGGGTATTGTCACCCCTCCACTTT	CASSQGRGRVLSPLHF
TRBV10-3	TRBD1	TRBJ2-2	.	TGTGCCATCAGTGAGACAGGGGGCACCGGGGAGCTGTTTTTT	CAISETGGTGELFF
TRBV6-5	.	TRBJ1-6	.	TGTGCCAGCAGCGACGCGGGTTCACCCCTCCACTTT	CASSDAGSPLHF
TRBV19	.	TRBJ1-3	.	TGTGCCAGTAGTATGTTTGAGGGAACTGGAAACACCATATATTTT	CASSMFEGTGNTIYF
TRBV6-2/TRBV6-3	TRBD1	TRBJ2-7	.	TGTGCCAGCAGTTACGGGACAGGGACCTCCTACGAGCAGTACTTC	CASSYGTGTSYEQYF
TRBV11-3	.	TRBJ2-1	.	TGTGCCAGCGGGCGGGAAGCCTACAATGAGCAGTTCTTC	CASGREAYNEQFF
TRBV27	TRBD1	TRBJ2-2	.	TGTGCCAGCAGTTCCCCCGTCGACAGGGTGGGAACCGGGGAGCTGTTTTTT	CASSSPVDRVGTGELFF
TRBV24-1	.	TRBJ1-2	once	TGTGCCACCACCCAGACGGCCCATCTATATGGCTACACCTTC	CATTQTAHLYGYTF
TRBV7-6	.	TRBJ2-5	.	TGTGCCAGCAGCTCTAGTAGGCAGGGAGGCGAGACCCAGTACTTC	CASSSSRQGGETQYF
TRBV5-4	TRBD2	TRBJ2-7	.	TGTGCCAGCAGCTTACCGGGACTACCCTACGAGCAGTACTTC	CASSLPGLPYEQYF
TRBV5-1	TRBD1	TRBJ1-2	.	TGCGCCAGCAGCGCGGGACAGGCCTGGGATGGCTACACCTTC	CASSAGQAWDGYTF
TRBV18	TRBD1	TRBJ1-2	.	TGTGCCAGCTCAGGATACAAAGGACAGGGTGACTATGGCTACACCTTC	CASSGYKGQGDYGYTF
TRBV6-5	TRBD2	TRBJ2-3	few	TGTGCCAGCAGGGGCGGGAGCGGGGATACGCAGTATTTT	CASRGGSGDTQYF
TRBV28	.	TRBJ2-7	.	TGTGCCAGCAGTTTACTTCGAGCTGGCGCACTACCGACCTACGAGCAGTACTTC	CASSLLRAGALPTYEQYF
TRBV19	.	TRBJ2-7	.	TGTGCCAGTAGTATCGGCATCGACAACGAGCAGTACTTC	CASSIGIDNEQYF
TRBV7-3	TRBD2	TRBJ2-3	.	TGTGCCAGCAGCTTAACGTTTTCTAGCGGCGTTATGAGCACAGATACGCAGTATTTT	CASSLTFSSGVMSTDTQYF
TRBV5-4	.	TRBJ1-2	.	TGTGCCAGCAGTCAGCCGGGATTTTCGGGGTCCTACACCTTC	CASSQPGFSGSYTF